Presented here are 10 T cell receptor beta chains from one specimen sequenced in a study of blood T cell repertoires in COVID-19 (dated by TCRdb to 2018 to 2021). Receptor libraries were prepared by the immunoSEQ multiplex PCR assay. The table comes from immuneACCESS by way of TCRdb, which keeps in-frame sequences with V and J called. Part of the clones is missing from these tables; in studies checked, under half for an unresolved V gene and the rest for unknown reasons. The sample contains around 160,000 clones, 80% to 85% of them found a single time. The ten largest make up 5.5% to 7.5% of the sample. The sample was PBMCs or T cells enriched from blood (not recorded which). All receptors come from a woman in her fifties or sixties who had been exposed to COVID-19.

The chain recombines TRBV7-2 with TRBJ1-4; a possible D gene is TRBD1 (5 bases). The CDR3 runs to 16 residues. V was cut by 5 bases and J by 10 bases, with 23 bases left in between. CDR1 and CDR2 (germline): SGHTA, FQGNSA. The CDR3 protein is CASSLYPIGPGGKLFF. The CDR3, as DNA: TGTGCCAGCAGCCTTTACCCTATAGGCCCCGGGGGAAAACTGTTTTTT.

The V gene is TRBV30, the J gene TRBJ2-1; possible D gene TRBD1, 7 bases. The CDR3 consists of 16 residues. V lost 3 bases and J lost 3, with 18 bases in between. Germline CDR1 is GTSNPN and CDR2 is SVGIG (reference sequence). As DNA, the CDR3 is TGTGCCTGGAGCCTGTTCGGGGGACAGTTCTACAATGAGCAGTTCTTC. It codes for CAWSLFGGQFYNEQFF.

The chain employs TRBV7-2 and TRBJ2-3; 9 positions agree with TRBD1. V lost 4 bases to trimming and J lost 2 bases; unmatched junction nucleotides: 7. The CDR3 covers 16 residues. CDR1 and CDR2 (germline): SGHTA, FQGNSA. The CDR3 DNA is TGTGCCAGCAGCTGGGGACAGGGATTCGACACAGATACGCAGTATTTT. This translates into CASSWGQGFDTDTQYF.

This chain joins TRBV7-2 and TRBJ1-3; D is possibly TRBD1 (6 bases). Germline loops: CDR1 SGHTA, CDR2 FQGNSA. There are 15 residues in the CDR3. Trimming removed 5 bases from V and 0 bases from J, with 11 bases in between. CDR3 DNA: TGTGCCAGCAGCCACGGACAGATCTCTGGAAACACCATATATTTT. Residues: CASSHGQISGNTIYF.

The V gene is TRBV11-2, the J gene TRBJ2-7; 7 bases match TRBD1. The CDR3 runs to 15 residues. The germline gives CDR1 SGHAT, CDR2 FQNNGV. The J segment lost 4 bases and the V segment lost 6 bases, leaving 12 bases of the junction unmatched. CDR3 coding DNA: TGTGCCAGCAGTTCATCCTACAGGGGATCTTACGAGCAGTACTTC. Encoded protein: CASSSSYRGSYEQYF.

The chain employs TRBV18 and TRBJ1-2, with no clear D. This CDR3 has 14 amino acids. Germline values: CDR1 KGHSH, CDR2 LQKENI. Between the trimmed V and J ends, which lost 2 bases and 14 bases, there was a span of 21 bases. The CDR3 region has the DNA TGTGCCAGCTCACCAAGGAGCGCCGGGTCACTACTGACCTTC. Translated: CASSPRSAGSLLTF.

This sequence joins TRBV6-9 and TRBJ1-5; D is unresolved. The germline V gene has CDR1 MNHGY and CDR2 SVAAGI. Trimming took off 0 bases at V and 3 bases at J, with 12 bases between the two ends. The CDR3 runs to 16 residues. As DNA, the CDR3 is TGTGCCAGCAGTTATTCGGCCATACAGTCCAATCAGCCCCAGCATTTT. This translates into CASSYSAIQSNQPQHF.

Written as DNA, the CDR3 is TGTGCCAGCAGCAGGTCTAAAGGACAGGGTAGTTACGAGCAGTACTTC. It codes for CASSRSKGQGSYEQYF. This chain uses TRBV3-1 (or the pseudogene TRBV3-2) with TRBJ2-7, with 8 bases aligning to TRBD1. The germline V gene has CDR1 LGHDT and CDR2 YNNKEL (reference sequence). The CDR3 spans 16 residues. Trimming removed 5 bases from V and 4 bases from J; junction bases left unmatched: 13.

This chain joins TRBV7-2 and TRBJ2-7; D is possibly TRBD1 (5 bases). The CDR3 is made up of 11 amino acids. The V gene's germline CDR1 is SGHTA and CDR2 FQGNSA. V shed 4 bases and J shed 5 bases, with 6 bases lying between them. This CDR3 reads CASSSTDEQYF. DNA of the CDR3: TGTGCCAGCAGCTCGACAGACGAGCAGTACTTC.

The chain uses TRBV10-2 and TRBJ1-2, with 7 bases aligning to TRBD1. The CDR3 has 12 residues. The J segment lost 12 bases and the V segment lost 6 bases, leaving 10 bases of the junction unmatched. Germline CDR1 and CDR2: WSHSY and SAAADI. CDR3 residues: CASSHGQDRNTF. CDR3 DNA sequence: TGCGCCAGCAGCCACGGGCAGGACAGGAACACCTTC.